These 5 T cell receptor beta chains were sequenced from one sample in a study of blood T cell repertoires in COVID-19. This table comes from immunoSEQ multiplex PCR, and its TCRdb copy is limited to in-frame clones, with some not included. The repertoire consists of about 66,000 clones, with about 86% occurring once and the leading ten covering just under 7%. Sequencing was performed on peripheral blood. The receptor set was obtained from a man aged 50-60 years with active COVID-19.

For the CDR3, the DNA is TGTGCCAGCAGCCAAGCCCGACACTTTGGCTACACCTTC. It is translated as CASSQARHFGYTF. This rearrangement joins TRBV14 to TRBJ1-2; D gene uncertain. Trimming took off 1 base at V and 7 bases at J, with 10 bases between the two ends. Germline V gene data show CDR1 as SGHDN and CDR2 as FVKESK. The CDR3 is made up of 13 amino acids.

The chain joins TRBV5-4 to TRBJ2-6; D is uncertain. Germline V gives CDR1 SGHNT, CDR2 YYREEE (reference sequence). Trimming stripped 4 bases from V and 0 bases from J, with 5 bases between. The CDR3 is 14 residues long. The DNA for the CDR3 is TGTGCCAGCAGCCTGAGCTCTGGGGCCAACGTCCTGACTTTC. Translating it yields CASSLSSGANVLTF.

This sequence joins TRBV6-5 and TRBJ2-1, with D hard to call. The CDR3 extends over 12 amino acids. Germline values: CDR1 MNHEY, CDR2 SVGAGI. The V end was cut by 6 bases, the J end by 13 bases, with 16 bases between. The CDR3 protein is CASSDPDTCQFF. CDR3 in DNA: TGTGCCAGCAGCGACCCAGACACCTGTCAGTTCTTC.

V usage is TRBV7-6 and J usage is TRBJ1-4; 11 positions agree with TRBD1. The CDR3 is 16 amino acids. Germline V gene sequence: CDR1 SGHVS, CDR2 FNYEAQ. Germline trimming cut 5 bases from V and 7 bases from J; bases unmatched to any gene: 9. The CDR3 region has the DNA TGTGCCAGCAGCCTTGGACAGGGGGCGACTGGTGAAAAACTGTTTTTT. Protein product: CASSLGQGATGEKLFF. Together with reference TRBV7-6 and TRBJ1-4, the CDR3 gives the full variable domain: GAGVSQSPRYKVTKRGQDVALRCDPISGHVSLYWYRQALGQGPEFLTYFNYEAQQDKSGLPNDRFSAERPEGSISTLTIQRTEQRDSAMYRCASSLGQGATGEKLFFGSGTQLSVL.

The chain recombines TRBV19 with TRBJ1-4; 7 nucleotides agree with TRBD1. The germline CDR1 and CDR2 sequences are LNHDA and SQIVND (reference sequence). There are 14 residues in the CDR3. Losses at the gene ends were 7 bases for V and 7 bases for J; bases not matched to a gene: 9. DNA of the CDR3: TGTGCCAGTAACAACAGGGGTAGCGGTGAAAAACTGTTTTTT. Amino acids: CASNNRGSGEKLFF.